The next 15 T cell receptor beta chains were all read from a single sample in a study of cytomegalovirus exposure and HLA in healthy donors (dated by TCRdb to about 2017). The method was the immunoSEQ multiplex PCR assay. For the multiplex PCR, a mixture combining 60 forward primers for TCR Vbeta segments and 13 reverse primers for TCR Jbeta segments was used. TCRdb stores this immuneACCESS table with in-frame sequences only. Part of the clones is absent; in the studies checked, under half of the shortfall reflects unresolved V genes, and no reason is known for the rest. The sample table holds about 120,000 clones, of which around three quarters were seen once. The ten largest account for about 2% of the sample. The sequencing input was PBMCs. These receptors came from a human donor in good health.

This chain connects TRBV10-1 to TRBJ2-3; D possibly corresponds to TRBD1 (7 bases). Trimming shortened V by 8 bases and J by 4 bases, and 19 bases separated the two germline ends. Germline V gene sequence: CDR1 WNHNN, CDR2 SYGVQD (reference sequence). This CDR3 region has 15 residues. Written as DNA, the CDR3 is TGCGCCAGCGGACCACAGGGGAGGATGCCAGATACGCAGTATTTT. Protein product: CASGPQGRMPDTQYF.

V usage is TRBV29-1 and J usage is TRBJ1-3; the D is unclear. The CDR3 covers 13 residues. Germline assignment: CDR1 SQVTM and CDR2 ANQGSEA. The V end was cut by 5 bases, the J end by 0 bases, with 8 bases between. CDR3 region: CSVTGNSGNTIYF. The CDR3 DNA reads as TGCAGCGTTACGGGGAACTCTGGAAACACCATATATTTT.

The chain employs TRBV15 and TRBJ2-1, with 7 bases that match TRBD2. Germline-derived CDR1 and CDR2 are LNHNV and YYDKDF (reference sequence). J was trimmed by 5 bases and V by 9 bases; bases with no gene match: 10. The CDR3 has 14 amino acids. In nucleotides, the CDR3 is TGTGCCACAGCGGGGTTTGTACAAAACAATGAGCAGTTCTTC. Protein sequence: CATAGFVQNNEQFF.

This clone was recorded a few times. The rearrangement joins TRBV19 to TRBJ2-3; perhaps TRBD1 as D (6 bases). V was clipped by 4 bases and J by 3 bases, with 11 bases between them. The CDR3 covers 14 residues. Germline-derived CDR1 and CDR2 are LNHDA and SQIVND (reference sequence). CDR3 protein: CASSKGQITDTQYF. In DNA, the CDR3 is TGTGCCAGTAGTAAAGGACAGATTACAGATACGCAGTATTTT.

The chain joins TRBV7-2 to TRBJ1-5; 7 nucleotides agree with TRBD1. Germline CDR1 reads SGHTA; CDR2 reads FQGNSA. The CDR3 covers 13 residues. The trim removed 7 bases at V and 6 bases at J, leaving 6 bases unmatched. The CDR3 nucleotides read TGTGCCAGCACGACAGGGCCGTTTCAGCCCCAGCATTTT. Amino acid sequence: CASTTGPFQPQHF.

CDR3 in DNA: TGTGCCAGCAGCCAAACAGGGGACACCGGGGAGCTGTTTTTT. Amino acid sequence: CASSQTGDTGELFF. This rearrangement joins TRBV7-8 to TRBJ2-2; 7 bases map to TRBD1. The V segment lost 5 bases and the J segment 3 bases; nucleotides outside the gene matches: 3. CDR1 is SGHVS, CDR2 FQNEAQ, per germline. The CDR3 loop spans 14 amino acids.

V is TRBV18 and J is TRBJ2-3; 8 bases align to TRBD1. In germline, CDR1 is KGHSH, CDR2 LQKENI. The CDR3 has 17 amino acids. Trimming at V came to 2 bases and at J to 6 bases, leaving 13 bases not matched to a gene. The CDR3 sequence: CASSPFGQGGGMDTQYF. In DNA, the CDR3 is TGTGCCAGCTCACCATTCGGACAGGGTGGGGGTATGGATACGCAGTATTTT.

The J gene is TRBJ1-2, the V gene TRBV28; 9 bases line up with TRBD1. V lost 6 bases to trimming and J lost 4 bases; unmatched junction nucleotides: 6. The CDR3 has 14 residues. Germline CDR1 is MDHEN and CDR2 is SYDVKM. CDR3 sequence (DNA): TGTGCCAGCAGCCCGGGACAGGGTGCCTATGGCTACACCTTC. Protein: CASSPGQGAYGYTF.

The V call is TRBV18, the J call TRBJ2-5; D possibly corresponds to TRBD2 (7 bases). The CDR3 has 15 amino acids. V was pared by 2 bases and J by 6 bases, with 16 bases between. Germline V lookup: CDR1 KGHSH, CDR2 LQKENI. CDR3 region: CASSPSGGARKTQYF. The CDR3 nucleotides are TGTGCCAGCTCACCATCGGGGGGCGCAAGGAAGACCCAGTACTTC.

The chain has TRBV6-5 and TRBJ1-2, with 7 nucleotides matching TRBD1. V lost 0 bases and J lost 2; bases outside the gene matches: 6. Germline V gives CDR1 MNHEY, CDR2 SVGAGI. The CDR3 runs to 16 residues. The CDR3 spells CASSYSWTGPNYGYTF. CDR3 DNA: TGTGCCAGCAGTTACTCATGGACAGGTCCCAACTATGGCTACACCTTC.

The chain carries TRBV7-2 and TRBJ2-1; D remains unclear. This CDR3 spans 11 amino acids. Germline-derived CDR1 and CDR2 are SGHTA and FQGNSA. Trimming removed 5 bases from V and 4 bases from J, with 3 bases in between. In DNA form, the CDR3 reads TGTGCCAGCAGCCGTTACAATGAGCAGTTCTTC. Translation: CASSRYNEQFF.

The chain has TRBV27 and TRBJ2-5, with 10 positions matching TRBD1. The junction had 7 bases not matched to a gene; V was cut back by 5 bases and J by 4 bases. Germline V gene sequence: CDR1 MNHEY, CDR2 SMNVEV (reference sequence). This CDR3 is 15 amino acids long. CDR3 sequence reads: CASSRRDRGRETQYF. The CDR3 nucleotides are TGTGCCAGCAGTCGCCGGGACAGGGGACGAGAGACCCAGTACTTC.

The chain couples TRBV2 to TRBJ1-2; 7 bases are a match to TRBD1. The CDR3 runs to 17 residues. Germline CDR1 and CDR2: SNHLY and FYNNEI. After removal of 5 bases from V and 1 base from J, the junction contained 13 bases not matched to a gene. The CDR3 DNA reads TGTGCCAGCAGTCCTGTACAGGGGCCGCGACTTAACTATGGCTACACCTTC. Translating gives CASSPVQGPRLNYGYTF. Supplemented by reference TRBV2 and TRBJ1-2, the full variable domain reads EPEVTQTPSHQVTQMGQEVILRCVPISNHLYFYWYRQILGQKVEFLVSFYNNEISEKSEIFDDQFSVERPDGSNFTLKIRSTKLEDSAMYFCASSPVQGPRLNYGYTFGSGTRLTVV.

This rearrangement joins TRBV2 to TRBJ1-2; D is possibly TRBD1 (6 bases). V lost 1 base, J lost 6 bases, and 15 bases lay in between. The CDR3 runs 15 residues. CDR1 SNHLY and CDR2 FYNNEI come from the germline V gene. CDR3 residues: CASSEEVPRGHGYTF. In nucleotides, the CDR3 is TGTGCCAGCAGTGAAGAGGTGCCCAGGGGCCATGGCTACACCTTC. The entire variable domain, with the rest obtained from reference TRBV2 and TRBJ1-2, is as follows: EPEVTQTPSHQVTQMGQEVILRCVPISNHLYFYWYRQILGQKVEFLVSFYNNEISEKSEIFDDQFSVERPDGSNFTLKIRSTKLEDSAMYFCASSEEVPRGHGYTFGSGTRLTVV.

The chain has TRBV10-2 and TRBJ2-5; D might be TRBD2 (5 bases). CDR3 length: 14 amino acids. Germline lookup yields CDR1 WSHSY and CDR2 SAAADI. Trimming stripped 3 bases from V and 5 bases from J, with 13 bases between. The DNA for the CDR3 is TGCGCCAGCAGTGATTTAATAGCGACTGAGACCCAGTACTTC. Its protein product is CASSDLIATETQYF.